This paragraph reports one T cell receptor (beta chain). Its antigen target is currently unknown. Per-nucleotide qualities are absent, and no much larger clonotype sits a single base away. This entry belongs to a study of cytomegalovirus exposure and HLA in healthy donors (dated by TCRdb to the late 2010s). Turning to the overall study: According to a later analysis, one platform produced both the roughly 120 validation repertoires and the 730 or so repertoires of the first cohort. The study aimed to test whether cataloging public T cell receptors could reveal signatures of past pathogen exposure. A separate validation cohort of 100 to 150 different subjects was used in addition to the approximately 700-subject first cohort. To predict cytomegalovirus infection status, the study brought together high-throughput TCR immunosequencing, statistical association of individual TCRs with disease status, and machine learning. Paper-wide results and their limitations: A few of the identified cytomegalovirus-associated TCR beta chains were confirmed in vitro to be specific for cytomegalovirus antigens. Of the cluster scores, approximately 94% were above 0 in a later analysis, which found that TCRs clustered in the first cohort also tended to co-occur in the 120 or so validation repertoires. The study gave a list of more than 150 TCR beta chains associated with cytomegalovirus. A later analysis lacked HLA typing for the validation cohort, so it scored co-occurrence in that cohort across all 120 or so repertoires. The classifier was reported to diagnose cytomegalovirus status with high specificity and sensitivity in both the original and validation cohorts. Most TCR sequences were seen in very few donors, while some public TCRs were found in many individuals. The authors suggested that the approach could potentially be generalized to other disease states and immunological phenotypes.

The donors were included in the validation cohort of approximately 130 subjects, a group kept apart from the roughly 670-subject first cohort. V was cut back by 7 bases and J by 4 bases, leaving a gap of 14 bases between them. In the germline V gene, CDR1 corresponds to MDHEN and CDR2 to SYDVKM. The cysteine opens and the phenylalanine closes a CDR3 of 13 amino acids. Only the CDR3 part of the read is kept: 39 bases, read in frame from the first base. Receptor amplification or capture employed the immunoSEQ multiplex PCR assay. The authors' pipeline ran thus. A statistical classification framework was built for diagnosing cytomegalovirus status from the catalog of TCR beta chain sequences. TCRdb's version of the immuneACCESS table is confined to in-frame rearrangements and falls short of the full clone set. An unresolved V gene accounts for under half of the shortfall where checked; the remainder is of unknown origin. V, J and clone size reflect that table, while D and trimming were determined from the DNA. The sample table records approximately 99,000 clones; approximately 94% of these occur just once. The ten largest clones represent 0.67% of the sample.

The clonotype originates from a woman younger than 35 in good health and CMV-seronegative. The sequenced sample consisted of PBMCs. The rearranged chain carries TRBV28 and TRBJ2-7; matching of 7 bases hints at TRBD2 as the D gene. The bases read TGTGCCAGCAAAGGGGGGGGCGCGTACGAGCAGTACTTC. It translates to CASKGGGAYEQYF.